The 26 T cell receptor beta chains below all came from one sample that was sequenced in a study of CD8 T cells in Susac syndrome. An amount of RNA that ranged from roughly 0.45 to 1 ug was reverse transcribed with random hexamers. TCRdb used MiXCR to reprocess the immunoSEQ multiplex PCR reads, holding one entry per CDR3 protein. The sample has some 260,000 distinct CDR3 sequences, over 85% seen once; the top ten hold approximately 0.07%. Sequences were obtained from CD4+ T cells from PBMCs. All receptors derive from a human donor with multiple sclerosis.

The chain couples TRBV6-1 to TRBJ1-1; TRBD1 might be the D (5 bases). This CDR3 is built from 16 residues. Germline CDR1 MNHNS, CDR2 SASEGT. With 4 bases removed from V and 0 bases from J, the gap between germline ends came to 15 bases. As DNA, the CDR3 is TGTGCCAGCAGTGGATACGGGGGAACCATGAACACTGAAGCTTTCTTT. Translation: CASSGYGGTMNTEAFF.

The genes are TRBV24-1 and TRBJ2-5, with D maybe TRBD2 (6 bases). This CDR3 is built from 12 residues. Trimming shortened V by 5 bases and J by 4 bases, and 7 bases separated the two germline ends. The germline CDR1 and CDR2 sequences are KGHDR and SFDVKD. The CDR3: CATSGSGETQYF. DNA of the CDR3: TGTGCCACCAGTGGTAGCGGAGAGACCCAGTACTTC.

The chain couples TRBV12-5 to TRBJ1-1; TRBD1 might be the D (6 bases). V gave up 1 base and J gave up 3 bases, with 9 bases separating them. The CDR3 length is 14 residues. Germline V CDR1 and CDR2: LGHNT, FRNRAP. Here the CDR3 reads CASGLADSYTEAFF. The CDR3 nucleotides are TGTGCTAGTGGTTTGGCGGACAGCTACACTGAAGCTTTCTTT.

This chain connects TRBV3-1 to TRBJ2-5; D is ambiguous. From germline, CDR1 is LGHDT and CDR2 YNNKEL (reference sequence). CDR3 size: 12 residues. Trimming took 0 bases from V and 5 from J, leaving 4 bases between them. The CDR3 DNA sequence: TGTGCCAGCAGCCAAGATCCGGAGACCCAGTACTTC. Its translation is CASSQDPETQYF.

In nucleotides, the CDR3 is TGTGCCAGCAGTCTTCCGGGACAGGGGTTGGAGACCCAGTACTTC. Protein product: CASSLPGQGLETQYF. The V call is TRBV5-6, the J call TRBJ2-5, with 10 positions matching TRBD1. The ends lost 5 bases at V and 5 bases at J; junction bases unmatched: 9. CDR1 SGHDT and CDR2 YYEEEE come from the germline V gene. The CDR3 is 15 amino acids.

The chain has TRBV6-2 or TRBV6-3 and TRBJ1-2; no reliable D call. Germline V gives CDR1 MNHEY, CDR2 SVGEGT. Trimming removed 0 bases from V and 6 bases from J, with 14 bases in between. The CDR3 has 15 amino acids. CDR3: CASSYSKRGENGYTF. The CDR3, as DNA: TGTGCCAGCAGTTACTCCAAGCGCGGAGAGAATGGCTACACCTTC.

V and J are TRBV4-1 and TRBJ1-2; a weak D match, TRBD1 (6 bases). CDR1 and CDR2 from the germline V gene are MGHRA and YSYEKL. Trimming took 4 bases from V and 10 from J, leaving 13 bases between them. This CDR3 has 12 amino acids. This CDR3 reads CASSLTMGHYTF. The DNA of the CDR3 is TGCGCCAGCAGCCTGACCATGGGACACTACACCTTC.

The chain employs TRBV20-1 and TRBJ2-7, with 11 bases lining up with TRBD2. V shed 0 bases and J 0 bases; nucleotides not matched to a gene: 7. Looked up from germline, CDR1 is DFQATT and CDR2 is SNEGSKA (reference sequence). The CDR3 is made up of 17 amino acids. In DNA, the CDR3 is TGCAGTGCTAGAGATAGTACTAGCGGGGGAAGCTCCTACGAGCAGTACGTC. Translation: CSARDSTSGGSSYEQYV.

J is TRBJ2-5 and V is TRBV7-3; the D gene could be TRBD1 or TRBD2 (6 bases each). The V end lost 6 bases, the J end lost 5 bases, and 22 bases lay between the germline ends. Per germline, CDR1 SGHTA and CDR2 FQGTGA. The CDR3 loop spans 16 amino acids. CDR3 amino acids: CASREGGNSPWETQYF. The CDR3 DNA sequence: TGTGCCAGCAGGGAGGGGGGCAATTCCCCATGGGAGACCCAGTACTTC.

This clonotype was observed once. This chain connects TRBV12-3 or TRBV12-4 to TRBJ2-3; D not certain. The CDR3 sequence is 16 residues long. V lost 6 bases to trimming and J lost 4 bases, with 20 bases between them. The CDR3 DNA is TGTGCCAGCAGCTCCACCGGGTGGACGAACGCAGATACGCAGTATTTT. Translated, it gives CASSSTGWTNADTQYF.

This clonotype appeared a single time. CDR3 amino acids: CASSVGSNSYEQYV. The CDR3 nucleotides are TGTGCCAGCAGTGTGGGCAGTAACTCCTACGAGCAGTACGTC. The rearrangement links TRBV2 to TRBJ2-7; D ambiguous. The V gene lost 4 bases and the J gene lost 0 bases, with 10 bases spanning the gap. The length of the CDR3 is 14 residues. CDR1 is SNHLY, CDR2 FYNNEI, per germline.

J is TRBJ1-1 and V is TRBV6-4; no clear D gene. The V gene lost 3 bases and the J gene lost 4 bases, with 9 bases spanning the gap. The CDR3 consists of 13 residues. CDR1 and CDR2 from the germline V gene are MRHNA and SNTAGT. CDR3 sequence (DNA): TGTGCCAGCAGTGAAGGGCCGAGCACTGAAGCTTTCTTT. As protein: CASSEGPSTEAFF.

This chain connects TRBV18 to TRBJ1-2; D uncertain. CDR1 and CDR2 from the germline V gene are KGHSH and LQKENI. CDR3 length: 13 amino acids. The germline V and J ends were trimmed by 4 bases and 1 base, with 7 bases remaining between them. CDR3 amino acids: CASSQADNYGYTF. CDR3 bases: TGTGCCAGCTCACAAGCTGATAACTATGGCTACACCTTC. The variable domain in full, completed from reference TRBV18 and TRBJ1-2, reads NAGVMQNPRHLVRRRGQEARLRCSPMKGHSHVYWYRQLPEEGLKFMVYLQKENIIDESGMPKERFSAEFPKEGPSILRIQQVVRGDSAAYFCASSQADNYGYTFGSGTRLTVV.

The V call is TRBV20-1, the J call TRBJ2-3, with D unresolved. V shed 0 bases and J shed 3 bases, with 7 bases lying between them. The CDR3 spans 13 residues. The germline V gene has CDR1 DFQATT and CDR2 SNEGSKA (reference sequence). CDR3 protein: CSARDDMTDTQYF. CDR3 coding DNA: TGCAGTGCTAGAGATGACATGACAGATACGCAGTATTTT.

The rearrangement joins TRBV27 to TRBJ2-7, with D hard to call. The CDR3 runs to 14 residues. The V end was cut by 2 bases, the J end by 2 bases, with 10 bases between. CDR1 and CDR2 (germline): MNHEY, SMNVEV (reference sequence). The CDR3 DNA reads as TGTGCCAGCAGTTTACAAGCTTCGCCCTACGAGCAGTACTTC. Translating it yields CASSLQASPYEQYF.

The chain links TRBV12-3 or TRBV12-4 to TRBJ2-4, with D perhaps given as TRBD1 or TRBD2 (5 bases each). The CDR3 totals 13 residues. The V end was cut by 1 base, the J end by 11 bases, with 12 bases between. This CDR3 is CASSLGGFELQYF. CDR3 DNA sequence: TGTGCCAGCAGTTTAGGGGGGTTTGAGCTTCAGTACTTC.

V gene TRBV10-3 combines with J gene TRBJ2-5; D call uncertain. CDR1 and CDR2 from the germline V gene are ENHRY and SYGVKD. The CDR3 is 13 residues long. With 3 bases removed from V and 2 bases from J, the gap between germline ends came to 7 bases. The CDR3 region is CAISERVQETQYF. The CDR3 coding sequence is TGTGCCATCAGTGAAAGGGTTCAAGAGACCCAGTACTTC.

The rearrangement uses TRBV20-1 and TRBJ1-4, with D uncertain. The germline CDR1 and CDR2 sequences are DFQATT and SNEGSKA (reference sequence). CDR3 length equals 14 residues. Trimming cost V 1 base and J 5 bases, with 11 bases left between them. The CDR3 DNA sequence: TGCAGTGCTAGAGTCCCGGGGAGGAATGAAAAACTGTTTTTT. The encoded protein is CSARVPGRNEKLFF.

This rearrangement joins TRBV4-2 to TRBJ2-3; a possible D gene is TRBD2 (6 bases). The CDR3 contains 16 residues. The V end lost 4 bases, the J end lost 0 bases, and 14 bases lay between the germline ends. Per germline, CDR1 LGHNA and CDR2 YNFKEQ. The CDR3 DNA reads TGTGCCAGCAGCCCGGGAGATGGGGCTAGCACAGATACGCAGTATTTT. This encodes CASSPGDGASTDTQYF.

V gene TRBV10-3 combines with J gene TRBJ2-7; D gene ambiguous. V lost 2 bases, J lost 5 bases, and 10 bases lay in between. The CDR3 is 13 amino acids. Germline assignment: CDR1 ENHRY and CDR2 SYGVKD. CDR3 loop: CAISEGPWDEQYV. CDR3 nucleotides: TGTGCCATCAGTGAGGGACCTTGGGACGAGCAGTACGTC.

The V gene is TRBV21-1, the J gene TRBJ2-2; the tabulated D call, TRBD2, remains unverified against the DNA. TRBV21-1 is assigned pseudogene status. The CDR3 extends over 20 amino acids. In DNA, the CDR3 is TGTGCCAGCAGCAAGCCCCTATCCGGGACTAGCGAGGTGAACACCGGGGAGCTGTTTTTT. Translation: CASSKPLSGTSEVNTGELFF.

This clonotype was seen once. CDR3 amino acids: CASSQEWQGTNEQFF. CDR3 nucleotides: TGTGCCAGCAGCCAAGAGTGGCAGGGGACCAATGAGCAGTTCTTC. The chain couples TRBV4-2 to TRBJ2-1; D is perhaps TRBD1 (6 bases). The V and J ends lost 0 bases and 6 bases respectively, with 12 bases between them. Germline lookup yields CDR1 LGHNA and CDR2 YNFKEQ. The CDR3 runs 15 residues.

The chain combines TRBV19 with TRBJ2-5; no clear D. CDR3 length: 11 residues. In germline, CDR1 is LNHDA, CDR2 SQIVND (reference sequence). The V and J ends lost 4 bases and 3 bases respectively, with 3 bases between them. The CDR3 sequence: CASSKEETQYF. As DNA, the CDR3 is TGTGCCAGTAGTAAGGAAGAGACCCAGTACTTC.

The chain carries TRBV20-1 and TRBJ1-1; D is possibly TRBD1 (6 bases). The CDR3 is made up of 14 amino acids. Germline lookup yields CDR1 DFQATT and CDR2 SNEGSKA (reference sequence). The V end lost 0 bases, the J end lost 6 bases, and 14 bases lay between the germline ends. CDR3 in amino acids: CSAREGRGVPEAFF. CDR3 DNA: TGCAGTGCTAGAGAAGGCAGGGGTGTCCCTGAAGCTTTCTTT.

For the CDR3, the DNA is TGTGCCAGCAGCAGCCTCGCTATCTACGAGCAGTACTTC. Translating gives CASSSLAIYEQYF. The rearrangement joins TRBV7-2 to TRBJ2-7; D is ambiguous. Trimming removed 5 bases from V and 3 bases from J, with 11 bases in between. Germline V gene sequence: CDR1 SGHTA, CDR2 FQGNSA. The length of the CDR3 is 13 residues.

The chain employs TRBV3-1 and TRBJ2-6; D ambiguous. CDR3 length equals 15 residues. Trimming removed 0 bases from V and 1 base from J, with 4 bases in between. CDR1 and CDR2 from the germline V gene are LGHDT and YNNKEL (reference sequence). DNA of the CDR3: TGTGCCAGCAGCCAAGACTGGTCTGGGGCCAACGTCCTGACTTTC. This translates into CASSQDWSGANVLTF.